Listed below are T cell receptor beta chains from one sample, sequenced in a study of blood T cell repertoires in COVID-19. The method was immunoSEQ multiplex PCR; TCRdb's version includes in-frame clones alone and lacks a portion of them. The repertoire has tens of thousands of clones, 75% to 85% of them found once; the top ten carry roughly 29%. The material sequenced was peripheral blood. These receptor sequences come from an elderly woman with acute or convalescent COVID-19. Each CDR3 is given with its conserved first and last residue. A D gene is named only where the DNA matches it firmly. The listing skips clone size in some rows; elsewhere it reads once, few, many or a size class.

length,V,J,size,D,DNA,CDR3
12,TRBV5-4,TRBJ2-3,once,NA,TGTGCCAGCAGCGTATCTACAGATACGCAGTATTTT,CASSVSTDTQYF
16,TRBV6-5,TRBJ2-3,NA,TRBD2,TGTGCCAGCAGTTACTCTGCTAGCGGAAGCACAGATACGCAGTATTTT,CASSYSASGSTDTQYF
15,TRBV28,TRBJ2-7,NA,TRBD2,TGTGCCAGCAGCGCCGAGCGGGATTCTCCCTACGAGCAGTACTTC,CASSAERDSPYEQYF
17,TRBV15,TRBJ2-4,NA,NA,TGTGCCACCAGCAGTGCTACCCCCGGGACAGCGGGGGTCATTCAGTACTTC,CATSSATPGTAGVIQYF
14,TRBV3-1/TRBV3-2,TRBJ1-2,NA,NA,TGTGCCAGCAGCCAGCGACAGGTGCGCTATGGCTACACCTTC,CASSQRQVRYGYTF
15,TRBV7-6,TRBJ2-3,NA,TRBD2,TGTGCCAGCAGCTCCAGGACTAGCGGCACAGATACGCAGTATTTT,CASSSRTSGTDTQYF
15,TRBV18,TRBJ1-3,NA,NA,TGTGCCAGCTCACCACCGAGCGCCTCTGGAAACACCATATATTTT,CASSPPSASGNTIYF
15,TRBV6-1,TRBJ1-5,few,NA,TGTGCCAGCAGTGAGAATCTACTTAGCAATCAGCCCCAGCATTTT,CASSENLLSNQPQHF
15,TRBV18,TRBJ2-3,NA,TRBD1,TGTGCCAGCTCACCGGGACAGCGGACAACAGATACGCAGTATTTT,CASSPGQRTTDTQYF
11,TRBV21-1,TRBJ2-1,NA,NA,TGTGCCAGCAGCTCCCCGAGGGAGGAGTTCTTC,CASSSPREEFF
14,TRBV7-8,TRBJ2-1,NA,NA,TGTGCCAGCAGCTTGGGGGGTTCCTACAATGAGCAGTTCTTC,CASSLGGSYNEQFF
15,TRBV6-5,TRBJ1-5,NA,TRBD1,TGTGCCAGCAGACAAACAGGGGGCCCAAATCAGCCCCAGCATTTT,CASRQTGGPNQPQHF
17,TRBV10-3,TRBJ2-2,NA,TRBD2,TGTGCCATCAGTGGGGGGACTAGCGGGAGGTCGGCCGGGGAGCTGTTTTTT,CAISGGTSGRSAGELFF
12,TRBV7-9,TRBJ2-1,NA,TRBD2,TGTGCCAGCAGCTTCACAGCGGGAGGGGGGGTCTTC,CASSFTAGGGVF
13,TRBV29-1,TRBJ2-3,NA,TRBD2,TGCAGCGTAGAGAGCGGGGGCACAGATACGCAGTATTTT,CSVESGGTDTQYF
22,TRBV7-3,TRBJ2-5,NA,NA,TGTGCCAGCAGCTTAAGGGGCCGGAATGGACCCGGGACACCAAACCACGGGGAGACCCAGTACTTC,CASSLRGRNGPGTPNHGETQYF
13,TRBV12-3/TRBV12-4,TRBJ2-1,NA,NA,TGTGCCAGCAGTTTTGTAGGGGCGGATGAGCAGTTCTTC,CASSFVGADEQFF
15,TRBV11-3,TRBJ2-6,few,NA,TGTGCCAGCAGAGAGAGGGTTACAGGGGCCAACGTCCTGACTTTC,CASRERVTGANVLTF
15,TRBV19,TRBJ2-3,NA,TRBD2,TGTGCCAGTAGTTCTAGCGGGAGGGGCCCAGATACGCAGTATTTT,CASSSSGRGPDTQYF
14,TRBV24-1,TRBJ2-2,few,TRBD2,TGTGCCACCGGCTCGGCGGGAGGTACCGGGGAGCTGTTTTTT,CATGSAGGTGELFF
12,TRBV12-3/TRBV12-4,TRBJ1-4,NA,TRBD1,TGTGCCAGCAGTGCACAGGGGATCAAACTGTTTTTT,CASSAQGIKLFF
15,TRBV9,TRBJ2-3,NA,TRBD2,TGTGCCAGCAGCGTAGAAAGCGGGAGGGTAGATACGCAGTATTTT,CASSVESGRVDTQYF
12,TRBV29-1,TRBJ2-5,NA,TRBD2,TGCAGCGCGGCGGGGGAAGTAGAGACCCAGTACTTC,CSAAGEVETQYF
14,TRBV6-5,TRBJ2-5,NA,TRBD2,TGTGCCAGCTACGGACTAGCGGGCCAAGAGACCCAGTACTTC,CASYGLAGQETQYF
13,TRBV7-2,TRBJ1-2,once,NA,TGTGCCAGCAGCTTAGACAGTTCCTATGGCTACACCTTC,CASSLDSSYGYTF
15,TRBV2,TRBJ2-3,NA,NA,TGTGCCAGCAGTGGTGGCTTCCCCAGCACAGATACGCAGTATTTT,CASSGGFPSTDTQYF
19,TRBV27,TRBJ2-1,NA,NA,TGTGCCAGCAGTTTTCGAGGGGGTTTTGTTTCCAGCTCCTACAATGAGCAGTTCTTC,CASSFRGGFVSSSYNEQFF
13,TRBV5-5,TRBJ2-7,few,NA,TGTGCCAGCAGCTTTCAGGGGAATTGGGAGCAGTACTTC,CASSFQGNWEQYF
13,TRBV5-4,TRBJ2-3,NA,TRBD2,TGTGCCAGCGTTGGACTAGACAAAGATACGCAGTATTTT,CASVGLDKDTQYF
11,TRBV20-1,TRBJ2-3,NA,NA,TGCAGTGCTGAGGGCCCAGATACGCAGTATTTT,CSAEGPDTQYF
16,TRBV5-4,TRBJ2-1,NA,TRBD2,TGTGCCAGCAGCCCGGGACTAGCGGACTCCTACAATGAGCAGTTCTTC,CASSPGLADSYNEQFF
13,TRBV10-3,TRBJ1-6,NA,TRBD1,TGTGCCGCCCGGACAGGGCGGGAGTCACCCCTCCACTTT,CAARTGRESPLHF
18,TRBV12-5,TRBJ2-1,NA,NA,TGTGCTAGTGGTTTTCCCTCGTACAGGGTAGTGTCCTACAATGAGCAGTTCTTC,CASGFPSYRVVSYNEQFF
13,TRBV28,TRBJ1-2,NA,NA,TGTGCCAGCAGGCCCACAGGTCCCTATGGCTACACCTTC,CASRPTGPYGYTF
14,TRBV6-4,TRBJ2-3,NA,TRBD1,TGTGCCAGCAGTGTACAGGGGACGTCAGATACGCAGTATTTT,CASSVQGTSDTQYF
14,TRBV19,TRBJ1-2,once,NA,TGTGCCAGTAGCCCCGCGGGGATTAACTATGGCTACACCTTC,CASSPAGINYGYTF
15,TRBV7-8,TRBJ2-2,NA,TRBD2,TGTGCCAGCAGCTTGGGAGCGGGAGGAACCGGGGAGCTGTTTTTT,CASSLGAGGTGELFF
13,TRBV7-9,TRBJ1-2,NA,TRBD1,TGTGCCAGCAGCGTGGGACAGGGTTATGGCTACACCTTC,CASSVGQGYGYTF
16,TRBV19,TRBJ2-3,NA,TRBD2,TGTGCCAGTAGTTCGACTAGCGGGGGAAGCACAGATACGCAGTATTTT,CASSSTSGGSTDTQYF
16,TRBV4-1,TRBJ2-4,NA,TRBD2,TGCGCCAGCAGCCAGGAACTAGCGGGAGGCGGAAACATTCAGTACTTC,CASSQELAGGGNIQYF
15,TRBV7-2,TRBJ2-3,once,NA,TGTGCCAGCAGCCCCGCGAGCGGGAGCACAGATACGCAGTATTTT,CASSPASGSTDTQYF
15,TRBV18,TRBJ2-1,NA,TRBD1,TGTGCCAGCTCACCTGGGACAGGGCACTACAATGAGCAGTTCTTC,CASSPGTGHYNEQFF
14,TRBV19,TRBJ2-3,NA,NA,TGTGCCAGTAGACCCACTCGAGTCACAGATACGCAGTATTTT,CASRPTRVTDTQYF
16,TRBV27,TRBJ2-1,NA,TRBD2,TGTGCCAGCAGCCGACTAGCGGGAGGGACCTACAATGAGCAGTTCTTC,CASSRLAGGTYNEQFF
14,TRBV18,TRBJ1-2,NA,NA,TGTGCCAGCTCTCCGCCCGGACAGAACTATGGCTACACCTTC,CASSPPGQNYGYTF
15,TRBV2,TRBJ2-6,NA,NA,TGTGCCAGCAGTGTTCAGTTCTCTGGGGCCAACGTCCTGACTTTC,CASSVQFSGANVLTF
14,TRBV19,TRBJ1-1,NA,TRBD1,TGTGCCAGTAGTATAGAGACAGGGTGGACTGAAGCTTTCTTT,CASSIETGWTEAFF
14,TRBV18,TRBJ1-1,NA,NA,TGTGCCAGCTCACGCAACTTCAGAGGCACTGAAGCTTTCTTT,CASSRNFRGTEAFF
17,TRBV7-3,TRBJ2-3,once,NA,TGTGCCAGCAGCTTAACTGGCCAGGGGATAATCACAGATACGCAGTATTTT,CASSLTGQGIITDTQYF
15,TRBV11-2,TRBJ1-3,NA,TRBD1,TGTGCCAGCATCCCGACAGGGAGCTCTGGAAACACCATATATTTT,CASIPTGSSGNTIYF